These 20 T cell receptor beta chains were sequenced from one sample in a study of blood T cell repertoires in COVID-19. Clones were sequenced by immunoSEQ multiplex PCR, and TCRdb holds only the in-frame ones, with some missing. The data contain under 250,000 clones, more than 70% of them singletons. The sequencing sample was made of peripheral blood. The source is a woman aged 45 to 65 with acute or convalescent COVID-19.

This chain joins TRBV30 and TRBJ1-2, with 9 bases identical to TRBD1. V dropped 3 bases and J dropped 0; count of bases not matched to a gene: 14. The CDR3 covers 18 residues. Germline V lookup: CDR1 GTSNPN, CDR2 SVGIG (reference sequence). CDR3 in DNA: TGTGCCTGGAGCATTTCCGGGACAGGGAGAAATTCTAACTATGGCTACACCTTC. Its protein product is CAWSISGTGRNSNYGYTF.

This clone occurred a few times. The chain recombines TRBV28 with TRBJ2-5; TRBD1 agrees at 8 bases. The CDR3 length is 14 residues. V lost 2 bases, J lost 1 base, and 0 bases stayed unmatched. CDR1 and CDR2 from the germline V gene are MDHEN and SYDVKM. Written as DNA, the CDR3 is TGTGCCAGCAGTTTACAGGGGGCCCAAGAGACCCAGTACTTC. Translation gives CASSLQGAQETQYF.

The rearrangement links TRBV19 to TRBJ1-1; D ambiguous. The germline CDR1 and CDR2 sequences are LNHDA and SQIVND (reference sequence). V was cut by 7 bases and J by 5 bases, with 17 bases left in between. CDR3 size: 14 residues. This CDR3 reads CASTMGSWRTEAFF. Written as DNA, the CDR3 is TGTGCCAGTACCATGGGGTCGTGGAGGACTGAAGCTTTCTTT.

The V gene is TRBV5-1, the J gene TRBJ2-1; 8 nucleotides line up with TRBD2. In germline, CDR1 is SGHRS, CDR2 YFSETQ. This CDR3 region has 15 residues. Trimming removed 1 base from V and 13 bases from J; junction bases left unmatched: 13. CDR3 coding DNA: TGCGCCAGCAGCTTGTTCCTAGCGGGCCCCGAGGGCCAGTTCTTC. This codes for CASSLFLAGPEGQFF.

The chain has TRBV6-6 and TRBJ2-7, with D possibly matching TRBD1 (6 bases). The germline CDR1 and CDR2 sequences are MNHNY and SVGAGI (reference sequence). This CDR3 comprises 14 residues. With 7 bases removed from V and 4 bases from J, the gap between germline ends came to 17 bases. CDR3 amino acids: CASKSRDTFYEQYF. CDR3 nucleotides: TGTGCCAGCAAGTCCCGGGACACCTTTTACGAGCAGTACTTC.

The V call is TRBV7-7, the J call TRBJ2-1; 7 positions agree with TRBD2. Germline V gene data show CDR1 as SSHAT and CDR2 as FNYEAQ (reference sequence). With V trimmed by 0 bases and J by 6 bases, 2 bases remained unmatched. The CDR3 is made up of 14 amino acids. CDR3 sequence reads: CASSLAGRANEQFF. The CDR3 region has the DNA TGTGCCAGCAGCTTAGCGGGGAGGGCCAATGAGCAGTTCTTC.

V usage is TRBV19 and J usage is TRBJ1-3, with D unresolved. Trimming took 4 bases from V and 0 from J, leaving 16 bases between them. Germline V gene lookup returns CDR1 LNHDA and CDR2 SQIVND (reference sequence). The CDR3 has 17 residues. The CDR3 DNA follows: TGTGCCAGTAGTACCAGGTCCAACTTTAACTCTGGAAACACCATATATTTT. Its protein product is CASSTRSNFNSGNTIYF.

The CDR3 loop is CASSQDPQGSYEQYF. The CDR3 coding sequence is TGCGCCAGCAGCCAAGATCCCCAGGGGAGCTACGAGCAGTACTTC. V usage is TRBV4-1 and J usage is TRBJ2-7; D is possibly TRBD1 (6 bases). Trimming stripped 0 bases from V and 3 bases from J, with 12 bases between. The CDR3 covers 15 residues. Per germline, CDR1 MGHRA and CDR2 YSYEKL.

This clone showed up just a few times. This chain joins TRBV5-1 and TRBJ2-3; possibly TRBD1 for D (5 bases). Germline CDR1 SGHRS, CDR2 YFSETQ. V gave up 4 bases and J gave up 0 bases, with 9 bases separating them. This CDR3 has 14 residues. CDR3 sequence reads: CASSIRQSTDTQYF. CDR3 DNA: TGCGCCAGCAGCATCCGACAGAGCACAGATACGCAGTATTTT.

This rearrangement joins TRBV2 to TRBJ2-7; weak D call: TRBD1 (6 bases). This CDR3 has 12 amino acids. The V gene lost 7 bases and the J gene lost 4 bases, with 11 bases spanning the gap. Germline loops: CDR1 SNHLY, CDR2 FYNNEI. The CDR3 protein is CASKDQGYEQYF. DNA of the CDR3: TGTGCCAGCAAGGATCAGGGGTACGAGCAGTACTTC. Combining the CDR3 with reference TRBV2 and TRBJ2-7 gives the whole variable domain EPEVTQTPSHQVTQMGQEVILRCVPISNHLYFYWYRQILGQKVEFLVSFYNNEISEKSEIFDDQFSVERPDGSNFTLKIRSTKLEDSAMYFCASKDQGYEQYFGPGTRLTVT.

The chain uses TRBV2 and TRBJ1-3, with 9 bases fitting TRBD1. The V gene end was trimmed by 3 bases and the J gene end by 3 bases; junction bases not matched to a gene: 12. There are 18 residues in the CDR3. Germline lookup yields CDR1 SNHLY and CDR2 FYNNEI. The CDR3 protein is CASSETGGPTDGGNTIYF. CDR3 nucleotide sequence: TGTGCCAGCAGTGAGACAGGGGGACCCACGGATGGTGGAAACACCATATATTTT.

This rearrangement joins TRBV24-1 to TRBJ2-3, with 7 bases matching TRBD2. Trimming took 5 bases from V and 3 from J; bases not matched to a gene: 13. This CDR3 is 17 amino acids long. CDR1 KGHDR and CDR2 SFDVKD come from the germline V gene. CDR3 nucleotide sequence: TGTGCCACCAGTGCCCCATCGGCTAGCGGTCATACAGATACGCAGTATTTT. Amino acids: CATSAPSASGHTDTQYF.

This chain links TRBV6-5 with TRBJ2-1, with 12 bases that match TRBD1. Trimming at V came to 6 bases and at J to 10 bases, leaving 7 bases not matched to a gene. Per germline, CDR1 MNHEY and CDR2 SVGAGI. The CDR3 extends over 14 amino acids. This CDR3 is CASRGQGASGEQFF. The CDR3 DNA sequence: TGTGCCAGCAGGGGACAGGGGGCATCAGGCGAGCAGTTCTTC.

V gene TRBV2 combines with J gene TRBJ1-2, with D uncertain. From germline, CDR1 is SNHLY and CDR2 FYNNEI. Between the trimmed V and J ends, which lost 2 bases and 2 bases, there was a span of 12 bases. This CDR3 has 15 amino acids. CDR3 region: CASSEIAIPNYGYTF. In nucleotides, the CDR3 is TGTGCCAGCAGTGAAATAGCCATCCCGAACTATGGCTACACCTTC.

Turning to this clone: At one end the junction does not follow the germline gene, possibly because of a read error. The V gene is TRBV28, the J gene TRBJ1-2; TRBD1 matches at 7 bases. Germline V CDR1 and CDR2: MDHEN, SYDVKM. This CDR3 has 15 residues. CDR3 nucleotide sequence: TGTACCAGCAGTTTAACGACAGGGCTAATCTATGGCTACACCTTC. Protein: CTSSLTTGLIYGYTF.

The chain recombines TRBV7-2 with TRBJ2-7, with 8 bases that match TRBD1. V was clipped by 2 bases and J by 0 bases; unmatched bases: 12. Germline V CDR1 and CDR2: SGHTA, FQGNSA. The CDR3 covers 18 residues. In DNA form, the CDR3 reads TGTGCCAGCAGCTTACCTAACCCGGGACAGGCGGCCTCCTACGAGCAGTACTTC. It codes for CASSLPNPGQAASYEQYF.

This sequence joins TRBV6-1 and TRBJ1-2; possibly TRBD1 for D (6 bases). The V and J ends lost 11 bases and 9 bases respectively, with 13 bases between them. The CDR3 totals 10 residues. Germline V gene data show CDR1 as MNHNS and CDR2 as SASEGT. Written as DNA, the CDR3 is TGTGCCGTGCACAGGGACCGCTACACCTTC. This sequence encodes CAVHRDRYTF.

This chain joins TRBV7-9 and TRBJ1-3, with 9 bases identical to TRBD1. The CDR3 has 15 residues. The germline V gene encodes CDR1 SEHNR and CDR2 FQNEAQ (reference sequence). With 3 bases clipped from V and 2 bases from J, the junction kept 2 bases outside the gene matches. The CDR3 loop reads CASSFGTGTGNTIYF. Here the CDR3 DNA reads TGTGCCAGCAGCTTCGGGACAGGGACTGGAAACACCATATATTTT. Using reference TRBV7-9 and TRBJ1-3 for the parts outside the CDR3, the full variable domain is DTGVSQNPRHKITKRGQNVTFRCDPISEHNRLYWYRQTLGQGPEFLTYFQNEAQLEKSRLLSDRFSAERPKGSFSTLEIQRTEQGDSAMYLCASSFGTGTGNTIYFGEGSWLTVV.

The chain recombines TRBV30 with TRBJ2-5; D remains ambiguous. This CDR3 has 14 amino acids. The ends were cut back, 2 bases at V and 2 bases at J, with 12 bases in the middle. CDR1 is GTSNPN and CDR2 is SVGIG in the germline V gene (reference sequence). Here the CDR3 reads CAWSLDFGQETQYF. The CDR3 DNA sequence: TGTGCCTGGAGTCTCGACTTCGGACAAGAGACCCAGTACTTC.

The CDR3 nucleotides are TGTGCCAGCAGCTCCCAGTTGGAGACCCAGTACTTC. It yields the protein CASSSQLETQYF. The rearrangement links TRBV7-2 to TRBJ2-5, with D uncertain. The CDR3 extends over 12 amino acids. V was pared by 4 bases and J by 5 bases, with 8 bases between. In germline, CDR1 is SGHTA, CDR2 FQGNSA.